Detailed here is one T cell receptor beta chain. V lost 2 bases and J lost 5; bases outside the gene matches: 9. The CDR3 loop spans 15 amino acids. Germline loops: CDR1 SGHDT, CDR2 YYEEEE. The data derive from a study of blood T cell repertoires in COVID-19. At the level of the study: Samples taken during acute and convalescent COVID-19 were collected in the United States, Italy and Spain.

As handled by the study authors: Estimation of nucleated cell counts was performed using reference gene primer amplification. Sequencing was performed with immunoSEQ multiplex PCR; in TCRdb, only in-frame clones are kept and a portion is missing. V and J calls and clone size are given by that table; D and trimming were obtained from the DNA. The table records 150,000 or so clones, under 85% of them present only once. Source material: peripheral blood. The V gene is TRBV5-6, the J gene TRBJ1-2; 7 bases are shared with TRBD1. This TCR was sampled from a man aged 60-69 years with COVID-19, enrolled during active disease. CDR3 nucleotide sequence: TGTGCCAGCAGCTTCCCGGGACAGCTCCCTTATGGCTACACCTTC. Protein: CASSFPGQLPYGYTF.